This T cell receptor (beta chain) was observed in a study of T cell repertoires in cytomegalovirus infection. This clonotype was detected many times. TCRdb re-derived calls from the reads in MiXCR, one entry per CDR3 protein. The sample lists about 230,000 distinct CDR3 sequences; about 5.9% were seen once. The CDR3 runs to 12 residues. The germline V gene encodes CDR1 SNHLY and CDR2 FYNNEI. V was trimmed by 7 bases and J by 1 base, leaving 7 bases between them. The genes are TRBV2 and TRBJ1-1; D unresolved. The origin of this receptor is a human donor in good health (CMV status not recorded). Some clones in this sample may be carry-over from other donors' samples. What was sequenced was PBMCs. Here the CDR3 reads CASIGKNTEAFF. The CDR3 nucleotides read TGTGCCAGCATCGGAAAGAACACTGAAGCTTTCTTT.